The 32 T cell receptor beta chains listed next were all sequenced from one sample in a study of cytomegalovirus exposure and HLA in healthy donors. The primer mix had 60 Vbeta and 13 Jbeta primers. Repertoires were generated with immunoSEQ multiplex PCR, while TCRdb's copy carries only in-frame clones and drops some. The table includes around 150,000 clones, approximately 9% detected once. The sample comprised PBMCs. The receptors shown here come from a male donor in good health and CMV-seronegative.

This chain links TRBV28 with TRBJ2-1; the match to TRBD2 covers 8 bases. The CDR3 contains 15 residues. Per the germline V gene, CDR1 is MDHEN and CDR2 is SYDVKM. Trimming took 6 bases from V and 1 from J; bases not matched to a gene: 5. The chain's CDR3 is CASSRSGSSYNEQFF. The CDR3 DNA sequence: TGTGCCAGCAGCCGCAGCGGGAGTTCCTACAATGAGCAGTTCTTC.

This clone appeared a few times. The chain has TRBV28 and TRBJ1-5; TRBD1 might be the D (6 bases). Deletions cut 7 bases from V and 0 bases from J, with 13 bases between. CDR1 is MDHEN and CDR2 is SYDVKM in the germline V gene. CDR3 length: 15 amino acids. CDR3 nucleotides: TGTGCCAGCACCCCGACAGGATATAGCAATCAGCCCCAGCATTTT. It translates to CASTPTGYSNQPQHF. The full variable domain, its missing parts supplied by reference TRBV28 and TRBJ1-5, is DVKVTQSSRYLVKRTGEKVFLECVQDMDHENMFWYRQDPGLGLRLIYFSYDVKMKEKGDIPEGYSVSREKKERFSLILESASTNQTSMYLCASTPTGYSNQPQHFGDGTRLSIL.

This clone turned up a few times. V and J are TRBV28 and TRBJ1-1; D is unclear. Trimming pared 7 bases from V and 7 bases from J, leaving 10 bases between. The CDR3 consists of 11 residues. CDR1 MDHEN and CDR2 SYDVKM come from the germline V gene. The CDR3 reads CASMSRDEAFF. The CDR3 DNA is TGTGCCAGCATGAGCCGGGATGAAGCTTTCTTT. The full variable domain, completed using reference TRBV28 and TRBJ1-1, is DVKVTQSSRYLVKRTGEKVFLECVQDMDHENMFWYRQDPGLGLRLIYFSYDVKMKEKGDIPEGYSVSREKKERFSLILESASTNQTSMYLCASMSRDEAFFGQGTRLTVV.

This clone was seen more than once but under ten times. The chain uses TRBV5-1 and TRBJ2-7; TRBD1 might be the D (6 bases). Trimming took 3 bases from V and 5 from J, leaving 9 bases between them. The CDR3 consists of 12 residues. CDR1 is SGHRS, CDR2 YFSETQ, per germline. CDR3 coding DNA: TGCGCCAGCAGCTCCCCAGGGGACGAGCAGTACTTC. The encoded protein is CASSSPGDEQYF.

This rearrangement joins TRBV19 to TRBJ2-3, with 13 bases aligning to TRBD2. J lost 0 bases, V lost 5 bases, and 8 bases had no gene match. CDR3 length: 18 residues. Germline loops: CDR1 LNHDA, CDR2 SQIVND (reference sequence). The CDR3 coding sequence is TGTGCCAGTAGTCTAAACCGACTAGCGGGGGGTAGCACAGATACGCAGTATTTT. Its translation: CASSLNRLAGGSTDTQYF.

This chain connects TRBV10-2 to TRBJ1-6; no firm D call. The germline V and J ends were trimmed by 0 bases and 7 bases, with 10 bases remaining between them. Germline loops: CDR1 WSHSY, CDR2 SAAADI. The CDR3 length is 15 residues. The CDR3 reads CASSESGPPNSPLHF. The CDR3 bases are TGCGCCAGCAGTGAGTCGGGCCCCCCGAATTCACCCCTCCACTTT.

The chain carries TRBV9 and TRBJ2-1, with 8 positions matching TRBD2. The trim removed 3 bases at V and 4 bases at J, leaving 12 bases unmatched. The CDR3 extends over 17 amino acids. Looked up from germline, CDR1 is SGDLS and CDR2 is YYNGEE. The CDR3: CASSAPQTGGRYNEQFF. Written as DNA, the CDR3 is TGTGCCAGCAGCGCCCCGCAGACGGGAGGGCGGTACAATGAGCAGTTCTTC. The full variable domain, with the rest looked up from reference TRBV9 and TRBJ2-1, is DSGVTQTPKHLITATGQRVTLRCSPRSGDLSVYWYQQSLDQGLQFLIQYYNGEERAKGNILERFSAQQFPDLHSELNLSSLELGDSALYFCASSAPQTGGRYNEQFFGPGTRLTVL.

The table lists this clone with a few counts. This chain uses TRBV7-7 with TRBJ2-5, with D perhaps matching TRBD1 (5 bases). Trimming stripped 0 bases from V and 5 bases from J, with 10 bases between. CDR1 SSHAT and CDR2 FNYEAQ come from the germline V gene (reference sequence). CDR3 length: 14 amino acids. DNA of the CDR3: TGTGCCAGCAGCTTAGCGCAGGGAAAGGAGACCCAGTACTTC. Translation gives CASSLAQGKETQYF. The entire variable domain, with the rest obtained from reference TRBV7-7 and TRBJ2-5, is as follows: GAGVSQSPRYKVTKRGQDVTLRCDPISSHATLYWYQQALGQGPEFLTYFNYEAQPDKSGLPSDRFSAERPEGSISTLTIQRTEQRDSAMYRCASSLAQGKETQYFGPGTRLLVL.

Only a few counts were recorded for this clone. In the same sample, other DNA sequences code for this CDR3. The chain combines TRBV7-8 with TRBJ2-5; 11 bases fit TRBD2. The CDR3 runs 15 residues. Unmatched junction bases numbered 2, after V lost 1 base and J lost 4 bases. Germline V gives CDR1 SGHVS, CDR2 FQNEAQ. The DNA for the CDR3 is TGTGCCAGCAGCTTAGGGCTAGCGGGAGGAGAGACCCAGTACTTC. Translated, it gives CASSLGLAGGETQYF.

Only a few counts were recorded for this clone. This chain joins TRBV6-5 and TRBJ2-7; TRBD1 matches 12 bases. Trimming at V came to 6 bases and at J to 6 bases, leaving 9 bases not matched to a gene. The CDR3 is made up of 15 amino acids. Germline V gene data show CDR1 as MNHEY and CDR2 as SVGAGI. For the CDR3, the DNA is TGTGCCAGCAGCAGCACCCGGGACAGGGGGCGCGAGCAGTACTTC. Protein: CASSSTRDRGREQYF.

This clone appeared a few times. The CDR3 sequence: CASSNRVGNEQFF. The CDR3 bases are TGTGCCAGCAGTAACAGGGTGGGCAATGAGCAGTTCTTC. This chain uses TRBV2 with TRBJ2-1, with D possibly being TRBD1 (6 bases). Germline lookup yields CDR1 SNHLY and CDR2 FYNNEI. The CDR3 runs to 13 residues. The V end lost 5 bases, the J end lost 6 bases, and 11 bases lay between the germline ends.

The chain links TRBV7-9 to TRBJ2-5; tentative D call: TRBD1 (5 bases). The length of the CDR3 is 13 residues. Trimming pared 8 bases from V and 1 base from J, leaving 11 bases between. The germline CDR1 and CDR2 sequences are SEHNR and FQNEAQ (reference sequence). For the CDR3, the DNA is TGTGCCAGCCGACGGCAGGGCCAAGAGACCCAGTACTTC. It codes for CASRRQGQETQYF.

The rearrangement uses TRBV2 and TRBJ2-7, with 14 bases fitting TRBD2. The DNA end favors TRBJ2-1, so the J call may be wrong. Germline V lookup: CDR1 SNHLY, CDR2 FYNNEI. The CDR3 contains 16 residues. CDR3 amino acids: CASSGTSGRPTYEQFF. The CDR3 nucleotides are TGTGCCAGCAGTGGGACTAGCGGGAGGCCCACCTACGAGCAGTTCTTC.

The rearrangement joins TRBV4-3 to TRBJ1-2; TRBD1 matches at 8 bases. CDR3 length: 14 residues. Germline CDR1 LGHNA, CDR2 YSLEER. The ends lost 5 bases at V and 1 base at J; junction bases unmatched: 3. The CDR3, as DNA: TGCGCCAGCAGCACAGACAGGGGTAACTATGGCTACACCTTC. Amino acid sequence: CASSTDRGNYGYTF.

Written as DNA, the CDR3 is TGTGCCAGCAGTTCTACAGGGTTCTACGAGCAGTACTTC. It translates to CASSSTGFYEQYF. The gene calls are TRBV27 and TRBJ2-7; a weak D match, TRBD1 (6 bases). The CDR3 contains 13 residues. Germline CDR1 is MNHEY and CDR2 is SMNVEV (reference sequence). Trimming removed 4 bases at V and 3 bases at J, with 10 bases between.

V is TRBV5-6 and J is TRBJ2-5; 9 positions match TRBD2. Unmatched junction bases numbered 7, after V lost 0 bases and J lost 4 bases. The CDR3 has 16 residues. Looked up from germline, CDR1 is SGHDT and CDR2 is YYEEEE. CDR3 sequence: CASSLGGLLAGETQYF. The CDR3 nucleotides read TGTGCCAGCAGCTTGGGCGGGTTACTAGCGGGAGAGACCCAGTACTTC.

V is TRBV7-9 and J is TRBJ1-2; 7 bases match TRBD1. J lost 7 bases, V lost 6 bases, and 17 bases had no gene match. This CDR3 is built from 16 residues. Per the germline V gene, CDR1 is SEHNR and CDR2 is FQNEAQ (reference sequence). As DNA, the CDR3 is TGTGCCAGCAGTTCTCAAATCGGGACAGAACTATTTGGCTACACCTTC. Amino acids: CASSSQIGTELFGYTF.

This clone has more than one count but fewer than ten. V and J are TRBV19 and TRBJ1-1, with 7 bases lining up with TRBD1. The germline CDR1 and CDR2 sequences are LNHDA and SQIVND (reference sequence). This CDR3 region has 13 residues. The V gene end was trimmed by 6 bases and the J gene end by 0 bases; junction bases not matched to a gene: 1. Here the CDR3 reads CASRGQLNTEAFF. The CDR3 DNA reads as TGTGCCAGTAGGGGACAGTTGAACACTGAAGCTTTCTTT.

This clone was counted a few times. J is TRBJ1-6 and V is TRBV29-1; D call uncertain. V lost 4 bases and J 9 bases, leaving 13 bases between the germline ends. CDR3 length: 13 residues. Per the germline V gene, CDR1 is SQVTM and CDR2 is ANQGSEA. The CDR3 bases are TGCAGCGTTGCTGAGGGTGGATCTTCACCCCTCCACTTT. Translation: CSVAEGGSSPLHF.

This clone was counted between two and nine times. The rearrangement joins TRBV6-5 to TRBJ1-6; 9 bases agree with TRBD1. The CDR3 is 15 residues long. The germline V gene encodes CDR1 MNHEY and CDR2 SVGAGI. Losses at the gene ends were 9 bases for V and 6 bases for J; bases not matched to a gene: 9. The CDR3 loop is CASAPGQGSNSPLHF. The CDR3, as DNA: TGTGCCAGTGCACCGGGACAGGGATCTAATTCACCCCTCCACTTT.

CDR3 residues: CASSLYPGTFYEQYF. In nucleotides, the CDR3 is TGTGCCAGCAGCTTATACCCCGGGACATTCTACGAGCAGTACTTC. This rearrangement joins TRBV13 to TRBJ2-7; D possibly corresponds to TRBD1 (6 bases). The CDR3 spans 15 residues. V was pared by 2 bases and J by 3 bases, with 14 bases between. Per the germline V gene, CDR1 is PRHDT and CDR2 is FYEKMQ (reference sequence).

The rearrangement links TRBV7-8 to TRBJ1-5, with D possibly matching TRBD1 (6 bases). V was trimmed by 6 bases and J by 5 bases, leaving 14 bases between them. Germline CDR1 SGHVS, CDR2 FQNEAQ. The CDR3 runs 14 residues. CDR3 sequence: CASRLDRDYQPQHF. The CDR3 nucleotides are TGTGCCAGCAGATTGGACAGAGATTATCAGCCCCAGCATTTT.

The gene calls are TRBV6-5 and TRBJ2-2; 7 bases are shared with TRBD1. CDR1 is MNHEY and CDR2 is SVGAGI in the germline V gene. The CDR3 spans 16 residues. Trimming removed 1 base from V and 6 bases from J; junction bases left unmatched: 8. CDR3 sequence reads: CASSYYTGVGPGELFF. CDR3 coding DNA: TGTGCCAGCAGTTACTACACAGGGGTGGGACCCGGGGAGCTGTTTTTT.

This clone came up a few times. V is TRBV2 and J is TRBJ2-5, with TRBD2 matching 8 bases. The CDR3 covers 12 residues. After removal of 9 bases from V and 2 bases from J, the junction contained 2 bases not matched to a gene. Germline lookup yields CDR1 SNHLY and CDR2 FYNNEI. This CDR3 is CARRGGQETQYF. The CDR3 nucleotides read TGTGCCAGACGGGGGGGACAAGAGACCCAGTACTTC.

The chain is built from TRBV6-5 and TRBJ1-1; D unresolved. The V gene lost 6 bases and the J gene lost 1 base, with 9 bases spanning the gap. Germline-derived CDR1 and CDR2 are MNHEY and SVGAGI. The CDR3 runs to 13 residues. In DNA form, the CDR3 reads TGTGCCAGCAGCGCACCGGGGAACACTGAAGCTTTCTTT. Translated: CASSAPGNTEAFF.

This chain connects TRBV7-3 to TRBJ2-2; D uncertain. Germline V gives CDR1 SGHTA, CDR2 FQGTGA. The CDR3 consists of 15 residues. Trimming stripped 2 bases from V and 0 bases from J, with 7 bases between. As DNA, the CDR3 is TGTGCCAGCAGCTTAGGGCTCGCGAACACCGGGGAGCTGTTTTTT. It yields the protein CASSLGLANTGELFF.

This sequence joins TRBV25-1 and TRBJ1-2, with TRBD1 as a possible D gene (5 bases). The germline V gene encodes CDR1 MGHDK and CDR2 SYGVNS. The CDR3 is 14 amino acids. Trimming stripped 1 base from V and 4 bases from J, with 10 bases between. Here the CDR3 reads CASSEWGGAYGYTF. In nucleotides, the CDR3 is TGTGCCAGCAGTGAATGGGGAGGGGCCTATGGCTACACCTTC.

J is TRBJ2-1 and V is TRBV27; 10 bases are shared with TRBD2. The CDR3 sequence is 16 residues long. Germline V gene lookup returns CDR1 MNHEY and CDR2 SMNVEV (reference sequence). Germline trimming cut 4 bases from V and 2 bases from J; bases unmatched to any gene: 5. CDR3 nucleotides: TGTGCCAGCAGTTACTCGGGGACTAGCGCCTACAATGAGCAGTTCTTC. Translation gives CASSYSGTSAYNEQFF.

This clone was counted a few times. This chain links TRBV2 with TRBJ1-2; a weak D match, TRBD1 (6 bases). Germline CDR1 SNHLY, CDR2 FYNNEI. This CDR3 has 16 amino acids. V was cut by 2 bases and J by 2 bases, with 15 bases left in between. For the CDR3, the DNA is TGTGCCAGCAGTGAATCGGTGACAGGCCCAAACTATGGCTACACCTTC. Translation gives CASSESVTGPNYGYTF.

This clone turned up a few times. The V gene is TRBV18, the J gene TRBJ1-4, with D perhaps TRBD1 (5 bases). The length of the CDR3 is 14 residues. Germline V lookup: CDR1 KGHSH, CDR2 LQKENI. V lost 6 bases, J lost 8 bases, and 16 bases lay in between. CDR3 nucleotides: TGTGCCAGCTCCCCGCTAGGGGAACAGGAAAAACTGTTTTTT. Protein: CASSPLGEQEKLFF.

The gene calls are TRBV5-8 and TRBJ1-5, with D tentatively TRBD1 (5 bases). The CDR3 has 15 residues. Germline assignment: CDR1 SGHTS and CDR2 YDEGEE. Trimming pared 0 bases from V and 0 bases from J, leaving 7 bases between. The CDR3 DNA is TGTGCCAGCAGCTTGGGACAGAGTAGCAATCAGCCCCAGCATTTT. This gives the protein CASSLGQSSNQPQHF.

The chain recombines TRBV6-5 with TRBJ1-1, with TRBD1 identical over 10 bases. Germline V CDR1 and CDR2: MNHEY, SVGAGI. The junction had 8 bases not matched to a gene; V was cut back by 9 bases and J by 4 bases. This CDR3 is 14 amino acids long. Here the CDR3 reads CASGTGDLSTEAFF. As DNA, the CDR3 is TGTGCCAGTGGGACAGGGGATTTAAGCACTGAAGCTTTCTTT.